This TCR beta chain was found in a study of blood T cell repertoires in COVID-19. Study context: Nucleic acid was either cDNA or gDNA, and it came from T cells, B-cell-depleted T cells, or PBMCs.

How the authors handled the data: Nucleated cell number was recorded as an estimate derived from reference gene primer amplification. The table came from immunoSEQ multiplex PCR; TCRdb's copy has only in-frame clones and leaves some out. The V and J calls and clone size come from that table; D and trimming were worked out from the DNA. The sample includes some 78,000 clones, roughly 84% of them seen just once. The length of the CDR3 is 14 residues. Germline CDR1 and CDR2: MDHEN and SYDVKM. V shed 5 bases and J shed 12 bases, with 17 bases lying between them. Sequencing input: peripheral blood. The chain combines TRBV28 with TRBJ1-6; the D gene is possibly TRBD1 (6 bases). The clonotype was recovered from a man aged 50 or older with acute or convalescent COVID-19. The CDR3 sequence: CASSPRQERQPLHF. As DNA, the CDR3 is TGTGCCAGCAGTCCGAGACAGGAGCGACAACCCCTCCACTTT.